The subject of this entry is one T cell receptor beta chain. This entry is derived from a study of shared clonotypes between healthy human individuals. This CDR3 region has 20 residues. Germline V gives CDR1 GTSNPN, CDR2 SVGIG (reference sequence). Trimming took off 1 base at V and 6 bases at J, with 33 bases between the two ends. Profiling relied on immunoSEQ multiplex PCR, and the TCRdb table lists in-frame clones only, not all of them. The table includes approximately 1.1 million clones, around three quarters detected once. The genes are TRBV30 and TRBJ1-2; a possible D gene is TRBD1 (6 bases). The receptor's source is a man in his late teens or twenties in good health. Some clones in this sample may be carry-over from other donors' samples. The specimen was memory CD4+ T cells from PBMCs. Subset here: CD45RA-negative fraction. This chain's CDR3 is CAWSAYQTTPRQVGADGYTF. DNA of the CDR3: TGTGCCTGGAGTGCATACCAGACGACTCCTCGACAGGTGGGGGCGGATGGCTACACCTTC.